This T cell receptor (beta chain) was found in a study of regulatory and conventional T cells in RAG deficiency. CDR1 is SGHRS and CDR2 is YFSETQ in the germline V gene. This CDR3 spans 17 amino acids. The V and J ends lost 2 bases and 1 base, in that order; junction bases with no gene match: 3. Data came from immunoSEQ multiplex PCR; TCRdb stores just in-frame clones and leaves some out. The table records fewer than 40,000 clones, 70% to 80% of them present only once. The sorted conventional CD4+ T cells were CD25-low and CD127-high, with genomic DNA sequenced. This sample also belongs to another study, concerning regulatory T cells. That work adds: Primers: 52 TRBV forward and 13 TRBJ reverse.

The source of this sequence is a human donor in good health. The sample was CD4+ effector T cells sorted from blood. This chain uses TRBV5-1 with TRBJ2-3; 14 bases are a match to TRBD2. This CDR3 is CASSFGLAGGRTDTQYF. CDR3 in DNA: TGCGCCAGCAGCTTCGGACTAGCGGGGGGCCGCACAGATACGCAGTATTTT.